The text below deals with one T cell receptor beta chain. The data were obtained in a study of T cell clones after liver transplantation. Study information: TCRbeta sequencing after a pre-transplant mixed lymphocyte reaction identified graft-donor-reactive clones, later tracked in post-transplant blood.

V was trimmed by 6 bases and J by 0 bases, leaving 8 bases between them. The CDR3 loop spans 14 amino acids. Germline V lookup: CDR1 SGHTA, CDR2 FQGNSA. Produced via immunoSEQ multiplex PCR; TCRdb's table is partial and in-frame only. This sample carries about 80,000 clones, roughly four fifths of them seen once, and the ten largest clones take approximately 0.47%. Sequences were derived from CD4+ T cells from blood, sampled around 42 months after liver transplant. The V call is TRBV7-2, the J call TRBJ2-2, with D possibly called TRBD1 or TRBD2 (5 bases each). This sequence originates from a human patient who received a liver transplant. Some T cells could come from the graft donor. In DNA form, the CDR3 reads TGTGCCAGCAGAGGGACGGCGAACACCGGGGAGCTGTTTTTT. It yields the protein CASRGTANTGELFF.